Sequencing of this TCR beta chain was carried out in a study of blood T cell repertoires in COVID-19 (dated by TCRdb to the early 2020s). In terms of the full investigation: Collaborator samples came from the United States, Italy and Spain and covered acute and convalescent phases of COVID-19. A de-identified subject ID, COVID-19 status, age in years and sex were almost always included in the sample metadata. The prospective study material was composed of cDNA or gDNA derived from T cells, B-cell-depleted T cells, or PBMCs. HLA class I and class II types, where available, came from metadata supplied by the sample provider rather than from assay-based typing. The repertoires were released in a freely available public database intended as a resource for research on the immune response to SARS-CoV-2. The dataset comprised deeply sampled blood TCRbeta repertoires from subjects exposed to, actively infected with, or recovered from COVID-19. Samples were obtained from the ongoing ImmuneRACE study (first 160 participants) and from 950 to 1,500 subjects provided by 6 global collaborators. Overall results and qualifications from the work: How much clinical and demographic metadata was included differed by source and by participant, and the metadata was provided uncurated.

The germline V gene yields MGHDK for CDR1 and SYGVNS for CDR2. The CDR3 spans 15 residues, from the cysteine through the phenylalanine. This entry keeps only the CDR3 DNA: 45 bases, framed from base 1. The junction shows trimming of 6 bases on V and 6 bases on J, and the gene matches do not reach 7 bases of it. One collaborating source in Seattle enrolled patients during active infection and followed them longitudinally through the course of disease. Each collaborating institution followed its own protocols to collect whole blood in K2EDTA tubes. For TCRbeta analysis, collaborator samples were shipped as frozen whole blood, as isolated PBMCs, or as DNA extracted from either sample type. TCRbeta CDR3 regions were amplified from genomic DNA by means of the immunoSEQ Assay, a bias-controlled multiplex PCR. The study's processing was this. Nucleated cell counts per sample were estimated from amplification of reference gene primers within the assay. Sequence reads were collapsed and filtered to measure the absolute abundance of every unique TCRbeta CDR3 rearrangement. For each sample, productive Simpson clonality was calculated as the square root of Simpson's diversity index across productive rearrangements. This immuneACCESS table, as held by TCRdb, lists in-frame sequences with V and J called but not all clones. Of the missing ones, under half trace to an unresolved V gene in checked studies; the others have no known cause. V, J and clone size are taken as reported in that table, and D and trimming were inferred from the DNA itself. For this sample there are around 250,000 clones; around 90% appear just once. The ten largest clonotypes hold about 2% of the sample.

Details on this clone: The antigen it recognizes is unknown. Base quality data are lacking; no much larger clone is found one base away.

The sequenced sample consisted of peripheral blood. The receptor's source is a woman aged 55-69 years with COVID-19, enrolled during active disease. This receptor chain uses TRBV25-1 and TRBJ1-6; the central 8 bases match TRBD1. The sequenced DNA is TGTGCCAGCAGCGCCCGGACAGGGCTTAATTCACCCCTCCACTTT. It is translated as CASSARTGLNSPLHF.